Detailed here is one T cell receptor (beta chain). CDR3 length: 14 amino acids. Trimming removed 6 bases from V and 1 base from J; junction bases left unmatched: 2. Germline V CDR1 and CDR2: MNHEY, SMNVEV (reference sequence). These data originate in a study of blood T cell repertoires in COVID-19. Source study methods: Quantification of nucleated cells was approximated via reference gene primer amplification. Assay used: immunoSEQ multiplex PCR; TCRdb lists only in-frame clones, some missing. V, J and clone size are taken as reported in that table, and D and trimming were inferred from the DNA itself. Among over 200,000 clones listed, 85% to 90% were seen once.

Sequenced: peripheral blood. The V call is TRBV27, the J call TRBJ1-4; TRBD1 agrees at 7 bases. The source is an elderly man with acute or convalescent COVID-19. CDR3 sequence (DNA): TGTGCCAGCAGAAGACAGGGAACTAATGAAAAACTGTTTTTT. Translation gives CASRRQGTNEKLFF.